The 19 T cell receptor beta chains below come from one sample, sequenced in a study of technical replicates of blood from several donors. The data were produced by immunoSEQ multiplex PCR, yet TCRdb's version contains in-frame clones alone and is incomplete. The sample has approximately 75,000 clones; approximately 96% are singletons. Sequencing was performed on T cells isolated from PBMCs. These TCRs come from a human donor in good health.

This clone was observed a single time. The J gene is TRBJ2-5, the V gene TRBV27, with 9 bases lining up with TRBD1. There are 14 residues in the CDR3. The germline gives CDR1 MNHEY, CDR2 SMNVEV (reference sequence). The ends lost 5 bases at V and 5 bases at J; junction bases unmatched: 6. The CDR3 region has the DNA TGTGCCAGCAGTAATAAACAGGGGGCCGAGACCCAGTACTTC. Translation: CASSNKQGAETQYF.

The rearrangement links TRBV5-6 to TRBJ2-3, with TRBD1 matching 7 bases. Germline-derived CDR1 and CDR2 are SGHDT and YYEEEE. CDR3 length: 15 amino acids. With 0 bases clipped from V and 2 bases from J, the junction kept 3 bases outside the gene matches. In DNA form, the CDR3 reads TGTGCCAGCAGCTTGGTACAGGGGCCCACAGATACGCAGTATTTT. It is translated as CASSLVQGPTDTQYF.

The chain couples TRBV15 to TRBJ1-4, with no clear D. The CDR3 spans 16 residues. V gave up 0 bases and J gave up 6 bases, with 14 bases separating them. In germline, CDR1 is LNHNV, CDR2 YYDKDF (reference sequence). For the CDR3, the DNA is TGTGCCACCAGCAGAGATGGAGGGTTCTTTGATGAAAAACTGTTTTTT. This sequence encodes CATSRDGGFFDEKLFF.

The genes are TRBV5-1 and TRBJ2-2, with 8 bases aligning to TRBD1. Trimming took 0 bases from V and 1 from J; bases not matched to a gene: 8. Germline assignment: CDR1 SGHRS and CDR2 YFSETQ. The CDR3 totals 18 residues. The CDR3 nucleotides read TGCGCCAGCAGCTTGGTTGGCGGCGGACAGGGGAACACCGGGGAGCTGTTTTTT. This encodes CASSLVGGGQGNTGELFF.

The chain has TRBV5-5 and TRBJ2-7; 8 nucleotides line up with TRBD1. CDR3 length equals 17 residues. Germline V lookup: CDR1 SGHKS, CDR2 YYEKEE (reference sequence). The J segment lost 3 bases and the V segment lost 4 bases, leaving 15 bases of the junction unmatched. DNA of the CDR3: TGTGCCAGCAGCCCGACACAATACGGACAGGGACTCTACGAGCAGTACTTC. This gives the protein CASSPTQYGQGLYEQYF.

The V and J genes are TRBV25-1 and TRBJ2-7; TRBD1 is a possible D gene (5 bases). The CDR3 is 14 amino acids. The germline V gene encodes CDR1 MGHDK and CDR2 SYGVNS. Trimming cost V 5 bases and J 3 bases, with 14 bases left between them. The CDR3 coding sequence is TGTGCCAGCAGTTGGGGCAATATATACTACGAGCAGTACTTC. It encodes CASSWGNIYYEQYF.

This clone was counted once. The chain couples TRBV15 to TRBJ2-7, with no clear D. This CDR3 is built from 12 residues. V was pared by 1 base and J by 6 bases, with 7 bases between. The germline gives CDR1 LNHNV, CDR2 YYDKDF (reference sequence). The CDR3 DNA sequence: TGTGCCACCAGCAGAGGAACCGGCGAGCAGTACTTC. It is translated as CATSRGTGEQYF.

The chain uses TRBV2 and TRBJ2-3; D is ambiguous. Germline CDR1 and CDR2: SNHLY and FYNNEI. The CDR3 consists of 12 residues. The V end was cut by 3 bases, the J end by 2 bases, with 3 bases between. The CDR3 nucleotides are TGTGCCAGCAGTGACTTCACAGATACGCAGTATTTT. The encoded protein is CASSDFTDTQYF.

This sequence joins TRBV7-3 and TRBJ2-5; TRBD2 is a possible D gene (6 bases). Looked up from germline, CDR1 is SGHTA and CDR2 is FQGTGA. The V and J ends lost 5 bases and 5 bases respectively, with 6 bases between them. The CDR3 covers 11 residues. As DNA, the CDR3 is TGTGCCAGCAGCAGCGGGGAGACCCAGTACTTC. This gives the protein CASSSGETQYF.

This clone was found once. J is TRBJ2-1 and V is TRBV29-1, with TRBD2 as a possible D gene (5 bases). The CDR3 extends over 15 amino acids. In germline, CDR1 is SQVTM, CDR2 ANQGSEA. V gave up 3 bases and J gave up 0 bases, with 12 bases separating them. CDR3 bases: TGCAGCGTTGATCAAGCGGTTTACTCCTACAATGAGCAGTTCTTC. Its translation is CSVDQAVYSYNEQFF.

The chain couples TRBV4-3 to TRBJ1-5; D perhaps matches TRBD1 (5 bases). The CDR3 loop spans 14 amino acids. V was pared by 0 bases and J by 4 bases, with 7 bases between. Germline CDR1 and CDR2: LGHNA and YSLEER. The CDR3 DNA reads TGCGCCAGCAGCCAAGATCGGGGGAATCAGCCCCAGCATTTT. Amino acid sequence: CASSQDRGNQPQHF.

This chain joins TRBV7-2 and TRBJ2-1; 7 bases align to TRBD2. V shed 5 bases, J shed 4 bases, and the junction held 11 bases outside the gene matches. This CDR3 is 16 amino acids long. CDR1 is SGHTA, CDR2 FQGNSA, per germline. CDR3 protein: CASSHFGGTHYNEQFF. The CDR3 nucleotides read TGTGCCAGCAGCCACTTCGGGGGGACCCATTACAATGAGCAGTTCTTC.

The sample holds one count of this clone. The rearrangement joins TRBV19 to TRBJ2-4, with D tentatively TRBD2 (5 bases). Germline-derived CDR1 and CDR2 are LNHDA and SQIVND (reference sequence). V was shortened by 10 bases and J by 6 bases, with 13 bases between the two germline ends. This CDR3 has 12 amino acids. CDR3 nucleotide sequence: TGTGCCACAAGGACTCCGGGAAACATTCAGTACTTC. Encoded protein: CATRTPGNIQYF.

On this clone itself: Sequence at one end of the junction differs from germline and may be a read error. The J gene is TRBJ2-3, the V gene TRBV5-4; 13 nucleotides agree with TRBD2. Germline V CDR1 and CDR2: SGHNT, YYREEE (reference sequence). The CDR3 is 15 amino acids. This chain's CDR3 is CASSLGLAGIDTQYF. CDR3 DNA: TGTGCCAGCAGTTTGGGACTAGCGGGGATAGATACGCAGTATTTT.

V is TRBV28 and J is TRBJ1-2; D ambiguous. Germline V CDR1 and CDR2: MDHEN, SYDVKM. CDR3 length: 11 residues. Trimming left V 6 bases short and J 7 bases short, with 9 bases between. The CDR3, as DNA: TGTGCCAGCAGCGGGAGGGCTGGCTACACCTTC. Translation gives CASSGRAGYTF.

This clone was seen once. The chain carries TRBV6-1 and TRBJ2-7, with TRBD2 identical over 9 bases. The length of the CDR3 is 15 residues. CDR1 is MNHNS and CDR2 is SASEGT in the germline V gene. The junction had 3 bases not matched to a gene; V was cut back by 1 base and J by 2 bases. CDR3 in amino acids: CASSEGVAGAYEQYF. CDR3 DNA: TGTGCCAGCAGTGAAGGGGTAGCGGGAGCCTACGAGCAGTACTTC.

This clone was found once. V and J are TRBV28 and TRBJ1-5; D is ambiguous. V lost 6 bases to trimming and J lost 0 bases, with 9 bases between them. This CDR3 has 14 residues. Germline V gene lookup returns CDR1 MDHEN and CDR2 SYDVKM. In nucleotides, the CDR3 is TGTGCCAGCAGACCCCTCTATAGCAATCAGCCCCAGCATTTT. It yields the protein CASRPLYSNQPQHF.

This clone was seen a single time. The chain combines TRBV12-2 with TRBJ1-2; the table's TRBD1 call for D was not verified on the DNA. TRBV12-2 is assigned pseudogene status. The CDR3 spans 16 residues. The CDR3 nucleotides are TGTGCAAGTCGCCCGCAGGGGATATGGAGGAGATGTGGCTACACCTTC. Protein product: CASRPQGIWRRCGYTF.

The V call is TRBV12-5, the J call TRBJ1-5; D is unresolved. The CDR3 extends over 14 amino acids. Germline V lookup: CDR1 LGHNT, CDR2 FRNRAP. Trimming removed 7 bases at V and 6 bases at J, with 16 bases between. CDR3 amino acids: CASVGETATQPQHF. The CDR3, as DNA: TGTGCTAGTGTTGGGGAGACCGCGACTCAGCCCCAGCATTTT.